These 25 T cell receptor beta chains were all obtained from the same sample, sequenced in a study of cytomegalovirus exposure and HLA in healthy donors. PCR employed 60 Vbeta and 13 Jbeta primers. Sequencing was performed with immunoSEQ multiplex PCR; in TCRdb, only in-frame clones are kept and a portion is missing. The sample lists about 100,000 clones; 65% to 80% were seen once. Sample: PBMCs. These receptors were obtained from a woman between 35 and 50 years old in good health and CMV-seronegative.

The J gene is TRBJ2-1, the V gene TRBV4-2, with D possibly TRBD2 on 7 matching bases. The CDR3 length is 15 residues. Germline V gene data show CDR1 as LGHNA and CDR2 as YNFKEQ. V was shortened by 0 bases and J by 7 bases, with 13 bases between the two germline ends. As DNA, the CDR3 is TGTGCCAGCAGCCAAGAAGTGGGAGGGGGTAATGAGCAGTTCTTC. Translating gives CASSQEVGGGNEQFF.

The V gene is TRBV29-1, the J gene TRBJ1-2, with a tentative D call TRBD1 (5 bases). V was shortened by 7 bases and J by 4 bases, with 10 bases between the two germline ends. The germline gives CDR1 SQVTM, CDR2 ANQGSEA. The CDR3 runs to 11 residues. CDR3 sequence: CSARVTYGYTF. In nucleotides, the CDR3 is TGCAGCGCCAGGGTTACCTATGGCTACACCTTC.

This chain links TRBV2 with TRBJ2-1; TRBD2 matches at 16 bases. Looked up from germline, CDR1 is SNHLY and CDR2 is FYNNEI. The J segment lost 15 bases and the V segment lost 8 bases, leaving 16 bases of the junction unmatched. The CDR3 loop spans 16 amino acids. The CDR3 DNA sequence: TGTGCCAGCCACCATCCGGGACTAGCGGGGGGGCCCCATCGGTTCTTC. Encoded protein: CASHHPGLAGGPHRFF.

The rearrangement uses TRBV28 and TRBJ2-5, with D uncertain. The J call is doubtful: the DNA matches TRBJ2-7 better. The CDR3 is made up of 11 amino acids. Germline V gene sequence: CDR1 MDHEN, CDR2 SYDVKM. CDR3 DNA: TGTGCCAGCAGTTCCTACTACGAGCAGTACTTC. As protein: CASSSYYEQYF.

The chain carries TRBV2 and TRBJ1-2, with 7 bases identical to TRBD1. The CDR3 is 14 residues long. V gave up 4 bases and J gave up 4 bases; unmatched junction bases: 6. From germline, CDR1 is SNHLY and CDR2 FYNNEI. The CDR3 DNA reads TGTGCCAGCAGTGTGGACAGGACGTCCTATGGCTACACCTTC. It encodes CASSVDRTSYGYTF.

This clone was picked up one time. DNA of the CDR3: TGTGCCAGCGGAAACCTCCCCGGGACTAGCCTTGGCGAGCAGTACTTC. This sequence encodes CASGNLPGTSLGEQYF. The J gene is TRBJ2-7, the V gene TRBV4-2; TRBD2 matches 9 bases. J gave up 6 bases and V 8 bases, and 17 bases lay outside the gene matches. The CDR3 covers 16 residues. Germline V CDR1 and CDR2: LGHNA, YNFKEQ.

This clone was recorded only once. The chain employs TRBV30 and TRBJ1-2; 8 bases match TRBD1. CDR1 and CDR2 from the germline V gene are GTSNPN and SVGIG (reference sequence). Unmatched junction bases numbered 12, after V lost 5 bases and J lost 4 bases. This CDR3 is 15 amino acids long. The CDR3 is CAWGPGQGRSYGYTF. CDR3 DNA: TGTGCCTGGGGTCCCGGACAGGGCCGCTCCTATGGCTACACCTTC.

The chain recombines TRBV5-1 with TRBJ1-5, with TRBD1 matching over 10 bases. The CDR3 consists of 15 residues. V was clipped by 4 bases and J by 7 bases; unmatched bases: 8. Germline V gene data show CDR1 as SGHRS and CDR2 as YFSETQ. CDR3 nucleotides: TGCGCCAGCAGCCCCCGGACAGGGGGTGGGCAGCCCCAGCATTTT. Amino acids: CASSPRTGGGQPQHF.

The V gene is TRBV4-2, the J gene TRBJ2-7; D may be TRBD1 (6 bases). Deletions cut 4 bases from V and 4 bases from J, with 11 bases between. Germline values: CDR1 LGHNA, CDR2 YNFKEQ. The CDR3 extends over 13 amino acids. The CDR3 bases are TGTGCCAGCAGCCCACAGGGTGGGTACGAGCAGTACTTC. Translation: CASSPQGGYEQYF.

This clone was counted only a few times. The chain joins TRBV9 to TRBJ2-3; a weak D match, TRBD1 (5 bases). The germline V gene has CDR1 SGDLS and CDR2 YYNGEE. The CDR3 extends over 15 amino acids. Trimming left V 0 bases short and J 2 bases short, with 10 bases between. As DNA, the CDR3 is TGTGCCAGCAGCGTAGGGGCAGGGCCCACAGATACGCAGTATTTT. Translating gives CASSVGAGPTDTQYF.

The rearrangement joins TRBV5-4 to TRBJ1-1; 9 positions match TRBD1. Germline V gene data show CDR1 as SGHNT and CDR2 as YYREEE (reference sequence). V trimming: 3 bases; J trimming: 5 bases; junction bases outside the gene matches: 2. This CDR3 has 13 amino acids. CDR3 loop: CASSWDRDTEAFF. As DNA, the CDR3 is TGTGCCAGCAGCTGGGACAGGGATACTGAAGCTTTCTTT.

The V call is TRBV27, the J call TRBJ1-6; tentatively, D is TRBD1 (5 bases). Germline CDR1 is MNHEY and CDR2 is SMNVEV (reference sequence). Trimming removed 7 bases from V and 7 bases from J, with 14 bases in between. The CDR3 has 14 residues. CDR3: CASKKEGLNSPLHF. As DNA, the CDR3 is TGTGCCAGCAAGAAGGAGGGGCTAAATTCACCCCTCCACTTT.

CDR3 residues: CASRQEIALNTEAFF. In DNA form, the CDR3 reads TGTGCCAGTAGACAGGAAATAGCCCTAAACACTGAAGCTTTCTTT. This sequence joins TRBV19 and TRBJ1-1; possibly TRBD1 for D (5 bases). Deletions cut 6 bases from V and 2 bases from J, with 16 bases between. The CDR3 extends over 15 amino acids. Germline V gene lookup returns CDR1 LNHDA and CDR2 SQIVND (reference sequence).

The chain carries TRBV5-1 and TRBJ2-5, with 9 bases identical to TRBD2. CDR1 is SGHRS and CDR2 is YFSETQ in the germline V gene. The J segment lost 5 bases and the V segment lost 5 bases, leaving 7 bases of the junction unmatched. This CDR3 spans 14 amino acids. The CDR3 loop is CASSVAGEAETQYF. In DNA, the CDR3 is TGCGCCAGCAGTGTAGCGGGAGAGGCGGAGACCCAGTACTTC.

V usage is TRBV5-1 and J usage is TRBJ2-7, with a possible D match to TRBD2 (7 bases). In germline, CDR1 is SGHRS, CDR2 YFSETQ. V lost 0 bases and J lost 7, with 20 bases in between. The CDR3 has 16 residues. CDR3 DNA: TGCGCCAGCAGCTTGGCAGCTAGCGGAGGGGGTGGGGAGCAGTACTTC. It codes for CASSLAASGGGGEQYF.

As DNA, the CDR3 is TGCGCCAGCAGTTTTGGGCTTTTCTCCTACGAGCAGTACTTC. Its translation is CASSFGLFSYEQYF. The chain has TRBV5-1 and TRBJ2-7; D is uncertain. The V gene lost 5 bases and the J gene lost 0 bases, with 12 bases spanning the gap. Germline V CDR1 and CDR2: SGHRS, YFSETQ. The CDR3 is made up of 14 amino acids.

The chain combines TRBV2 with TRBJ1-1, with unresolved D. The V gene's germline CDR1 is SNHLY and CDR2 FYNNEI. Deletions cut 4 bases from V and 5 bases from J, with 11 bases between. The CDR3 contains 13 residues. CDR3 region: CASSVEGRTEAFF. For the CDR3, the DNA is TGTGCCAGCAGTGTGGAGGGCAGGACTGAAGCTTTCTTT. Looking up the rest from reference TRBV2 and TRBJ1-1 gives the full variable domain: EPEVTQTPSHQVTQMGQEVILRCVPISNHLYFYWYRQILGQKVEFLVSFYNNEISEKSEIFDDQFSVERPDGSNFTLKIRSTKLEDSAMYFCASSVEGRTEAFFGQGTRLTVV.

The chain joins TRBV7-9 to TRBJ2-2; D is possibly TRBD2 (5 bases). This CDR3 has 15 amino acids. The V gene's germline CDR1 is SEHNR and CDR2 FQNEAQ (reference sequence). V was trimmed by 4 bases and J by 2 bases, leaving 11 bases between them. The CDR3 is CASSYVRGNTGELFF. The CDR3 DNA reads TGTGCCAGCAGCTATGTCCGGGGAAACACCGGGGAGCTGTTTTTT.

This clone was seen a single time. J is TRBJ2-7 and V is TRBV5-5; 9 nucleotides align to TRBD1. Germline V lookup: CDR1 SGHKS, CDR2 YYEKEE (reference sequence). V lost 0 bases and J lost 6; bases outside the gene matches: 4. The CDR3 consists of 14 residues. The CDR3 DNA follows: TGTGCCAGCAGCTTGGGGGGGACAGGGTTCGAGCAGTACTTC. It specifies CASSLGGTGFEQYF. The variable domain in full, completed from reference TRBV5-5 and TRBJ2-7, reads DAGVTQSPTHLIKTRGQQVTLRCSPISGHKSVSWYQQVLGQGPQFIFQYYEKEERGRGNFPDRFSARQFPNYSSELNVNALLLGDSALYLCASSLGGTGFEQYFGPGTRLTVT.

The V call is TRBV9, the J call TRBJ2-2; D is possibly TRBD2 (7 bases). This CDR3 has 16 residues. Deletions cut 0 bases from V and 5 bases from J, with 14 bases between. The V gene's germline CDR1 is SGDLS and CDR2 YYNGEE. The CDR3 DNA reads as TGTGCCAGCAGCGTAGCTAGGGGGGGCCGTACCGGGGAGCTGTTTTTT. It is translated as CASSVARGGRTGELFF.

The chain is built from TRBV9 and TRBJ2-4; a possible D gene is TRBD1 (7 bases). V lost 0 bases to trimming and J lost 6 bases, with 13 bases between them. Germline V CDR1 and CDR2: SGDLS, YYNGEE. The CDR3 spans 15 residues. CDR3 protein: CASSVGPQGGNIQYF. The DNA for the CDR3 is TGTGCCAGCAGCGTAGGGCCTCAGGGGGGAAACATTCAGTACTTC.

To note about this clone: A junction boundary mismatches the germline segment, possibly from a read error. The rearrangement uses TRBV7-9 and TRBJ2-7; possible D gene TRBD2, 5 bases. This CDR3 region has 14 residues. The V gene's germline CDR1 is SEHNR and CDR2 FQNEAQ (reference sequence). CDR3 amino acids: CSSGRTVPPYEQYF. CDR3 in DNA: TGTTCCAGCGGCAGGACTGTCCCTCCCTACGAGCAGTACTTC.

Remarks on this clone: This specimen includes other DNA sequences encoding the same CDR3. The rearrangement links TRBV27 to TRBJ2-3; 7 bases align to TRBD2. The CDR3 sequence is 20 residues long. Germline V gene data show CDR1 as MNHEY and CDR2 as SMNVEV (reference sequence). V lost 5 bases and J lost 5; bases outside the gene matches: 25. Here the CDR3 DNA reads TGTGCCAGCAGTCCCGTTAGGGTAGCGGGCGGCCAACCCCGGGGAGATACGCAGTATTTT. It specifies CASSPVRVAGGQPRGDTQYF.

J is TRBJ1-1 and V is TRBV1; the D segment call TRBD1 is taken from the table without a DNA check. TRBV1 corresponds to a pseudogene. The CDR3 contains 17 residues. Written as DNA, the CDR3 is TGCACCAGCAGCCAAGATAGAGGACAGGGGGGGAACACTGAAGCTTTCTTT. Protein sequence: CTSSQDRGQGGNTEAFF.

CDR3 region: CASSFNLGVETQYF. The CDR3 nucleotides are TGTGCCAGCAGCTTCAACTTGGGAGTTGAGACCCAGTACTTC. The rearrangement uses TRBV11-1 and TRBJ2-5; D is perhaps TRBD2 (5 bases). V lost 3 bases and J lost 5, with 13 bases in between. The CDR3 covers 14 residues. CDR1 SGHAT and CDR2 FQDESV come from the germline V gene (reference sequence).